This is a list of T cell receptor beta chains from one sample in a study of CXCR3-negative and CXCR3-positive naive CD8 T cells. TCRdb reanalyzed the 5' RACE reads and collapses them to one entry per CDR3 protein, without DNA. In all, the sample yields over 100,000 distinct CDR3 sequences. Sequenced input: naive CXCR3- CD8+ T cells from blood. Receptors were obtained from a human donor in good health. Some clones in this sample may be carry-over from other donors' samples. Both conserved end residues are part of each CDR3.

V gene: TRBV6-5; J gene: TRBJ2-1; CDR3 protein: CASSPTLGNEQFF
V gene: TRBV10-3; J gene: TRBJ2-7; CDR3 protein: CAISKAGTGVEQYF
V gene: TRBV23-1; J gene: TRBJ1-5; CDR3 protein: CASSQSRTGDQPQHF
V gene: TRBV7-6; J gene: TRBJ2-7; CDR3 protein: CASSPSPGTGRLSYEQYF
V gene: TRBV20-1; J gene: TRBJ2-1; CDR3 protein: CSARDKGLAGGLYEQFF
V gene: TRBV11-3; J gene: TRBJ1-1; CDR3 protein: CASSKTGTEAFF
V gene: TRBV20-1; J gene: TRBJ2-3; CDR3 protein: CSASIGDTQYF
V gene: TRBV27; J gene: TRBJ2-7; CDR3 protein: CASSQGSSYEQYF
V gene: TRBV12-3/TRBV12-4; J gene: TRBJ2-1; CDR3 protein: CASSRVAAEQFF
V gene: TRBV7-9; J gene: TRBJ1-5; CDR3 protein: CASGGTVNQPQHF
V gene: TRBV7-9; J gene: TRBJ1-1; CDR3 protein: CASSGPGQGNTEAFF
V gene: TRBV4-2; J gene: TRBJ1-1; CDR3 protein: CASSQIKLQSRAHGNTEAFF
V gene: TRBV14; J gene: TRBJ2-2; CDR3 protein: CASDPGLAGVHGELFF
V gene: TRBV7-9; J gene: TRBJ1-1; CDR3 protein: CASSLQGRNTEAFF
V gene: TRBV28; J gene: TRBJ2-5; CDR3 protein: CASSLAIAGGLLETQYF
V gene: TRBV29-1; J gene: TRBJ2-3; CDR3 protein: CSVDVRGAVTDTQYF
V gene: TRBV7-8; J gene: TRBJ2-7; CDR3 protein: CASSPSAAYEQYF
V gene: TRBV28; J gene: TRBJ2-3; CDR3 protein: CASSLSSGLHTDTQYF
V gene: TRBV24-1; J gene: TRBJ2-3; CDR3 protein: CATRGQVNTDTQYF
V gene: TRBV7-9; J gene: TRBJ2-1; CDR3 protein: CASSLAPLYEQFF
V gene: TRBV7-9; J gene: TRBJ2-7; CDR3 protein: CASSPSGRAYEQYF
V gene: TRBV29-1; J gene: TRBJ1-2; CDR3 protein: CSVEGARGNYGYTF
V gene: TRBV5-1; J gene: TRBJ2-7; CDR3 protein: CASSLQYGPYQDTVYEQYF
V gene: TRBV4-3; J gene: TRBJ2-7; CDR3 protein: CASSQERVTSSYEQYF
V gene: TRBV7-9; J gene: TRBJ2-1; CDR3 protein: CASSKGQVGLGYNEQFF
V gene: TRBV6-2/TRBV6-3; J gene: TRBJ2-1; CDR3 protein: CASSYPTSRPGNEQFF
V gene: TRBV7-9; J gene: TRBJ1-1; CDR3 protein: CASSQGALEAFF
V gene: TRBV27; J gene: TRBJ2-1; CDR3 protein: CASSFPSGGAGSEQFF
V gene: TRBV7-8; J gene: TRBJ2-7; CDR3 protein: CASSSHGSSGRPHSYEQYF
V gene: TRBV4-3; J gene: TRBJ2-1; CDR3 protein: CASSAGQTDYNEQFF
V gene: TRBV4-2; J gene: TRBJ2-2; CDR3 protein: CASSQTPGTGELFF
V gene: TRBV5-1; J gene: TRBJ2-7; CDR3 protein: CASRSFASEQYF
V gene: TRBV20-1; J gene: TRBJ2-7; CDR3 protein: CSASLAGGPVEQYF
V gene: TRBV11-2; J gene: TRBJ2-5; CDR3 protein: CASSWGQPETQYF
V gene: TRBV6-2/TRBV6-3; J gene: TRBJ1-2; CDR3 protein: CASTAAGEYGYTF
V gene: TRBV7-9; J gene: TRBJ2-1; CDR3 protein: CASSFSNEQFF
V gene: TRBV6-2/TRBV6-3; J gene: TRBJ2-7; CDR3 protein: CASSYSLRDRVGYEQYF
V gene: TRBV18; J gene: TRBJ2-1; CDR3 protein: CASSPHDQAGVWNEQFF
V gene: TRBV7-6; J gene: TRBJ2-7; CDR3 protein: CASSLAGRTEQYF
V gene: TRBV29-1; J gene: TRBJ1-1; CDR3 protein: CSVVRERGQNTEAFF
V gene: TRBV7-9; J gene: TRBJ2-5; CDR3 protein: CASSSYGNGETQYF
V gene: TRBV11-2; J gene: TRBJ1-1; CDR3 protein: CASTFNTGKTEAFF
V gene: TRBV7-2; J gene: TRBJ2-3; CDR3 protein: CASSLDFTDTQYF
V gene: TRBV19; J gene: TRBJ1-1; CDR3 protein: CASSIGRNTEAFF
V gene: TRBV13; J gene: TRBJ1-1; CDR3 protein: CASSLVGNTEAFF
V gene: TRBV13; J gene: TRBJ1-1; CDR3 protein: CASSLARGSEAFF
V gene: TRBV12-3/TRBV12-4; J gene: TRBJ2-1; CDR3 protein: CASRGLASEQFF
V gene: TRBV24-1; J gene: TRBJ1-5; CDR3 protein: CATSARGSSDNQPQHF
V gene: TRBV6-2/TRBV6-3; J gene: TRBJ2-1; CDR3 protein: CASSYSRDSPYNEQFF
V gene: TRBV28; J gene: TRBJ2-7; CDR3 protein: CASCGAYEQYF